These 26 T cell receptor beta chains share one sample of origin, sequenced in a study of T-cell reconstitution after alpha-beta-depleted transplantation in children. The library targeted TCRbeta and was prepared with unique molecular identifiers. In TCRdb, the PCR reads were re-called with MiXCR into one record per CDR3 protein. This table holds 4,200 or so distinct CDR3 sequences, 24% found once. Sequenced material: PBMCs, mostly from graft donor cells, taken 60 days after TCRalphabeta/CD19-depleted stem cell transplant. The source is a boy in the first two years of life who had a stem cell transplant for acute myeloid leukemia, so the T cells may come from the graft donor.

In its sample, this clonotype was seen many times. The V call is TRBV7-9, the J call TRBJ1-6; tentative D call: TRBD1 (6 bases). The CDR3 runs 13 residues. V lost 3 bases to trimming and J lost 8 bases, with 8 bases between them. Germline V gives CDR1 SEHNR, CDR2 FQNEAQ (reference sequence). The DNA for the CDR3 is TGTGCCAGCAGCTTCGAGGGGGATTCACCCCTCCACTTT. Protein sequence: CASSFEGDSPLHF. Filled out from reference TRBV7-9 and TRBJ1-6, the complete variable domain reads DTGVSQNPRHKITKRGQNVTFRCDPISEHNRLYWYRQTLGQGPEFLTYFQNEAQLEKSRLLSDRFSAERPKGSFSTLEIQRTEQGDSAMYLCASSFEGDSPLHFGNGTRLTVT.

The gene calls are TRBV28 and TRBJ1-3, with a weak D call TRBD1 (5 bases). V dropped 9 bases and J dropped 2 bases, with 17 bases sitting between them. Germline V gene data show CDR1 as MDHEN and CDR2 as SYDVKM. The CDR3 has 15 residues. CDR3 sequence: CARGPELGAGNTIYF. The CDR3 DNA reads as TGTGCCAGGGGCCCGGAGCTAGGGGCTGGAAACACCATATATTTT.

CDR3 DNA: TGTGCCAGCAGTATCCGGACACCAGGCGCCTACGAGCAGTACTTC. Residues: CASSIRTPGAYEQYF. This chain connects TRBV12-3 or TRBV12-4 to TRBJ2-7, with a weak D call TRBD1 (5 bases). V was pared by 5 bases and J by 2 bases, with 16 bases between. The CDR3 is 15 residues long.

Many counts were recorded for this clonotype. The genes are TRBV4-1 and TRBJ2-3; the D is unclear. The CDR3 spans 17 residues. Germline assignment: CDR1 MGHRA and CDR2 YSYEKL. Trimming took off 0 bases at V and 3 bases at J, with 16 bases between the two ends. The CDR3 here is CASSQDAGPFGTDTQYF. In nucleotides, the CDR3 is TGCGCCAGCAGCCAAGATGCCGGCCCTTTCGGGACAGATACGCAGTATTTT.

This clonotype was found many times. The gene calls are TRBV28 and TRBJ1-2; D ambiguous. The CDR3 spans 12 residues. V was shortened by 8 bases and J by 1 base, with 8 bases between the two germline ends. Per germline, CDR1 MDHEN and CDR2 SYDVKM. This CDR3 reads CASGQGNYGYTF. Here the CDR3 DNA reads TGTGCCAGCGGTCAAGGTAACTATGGCTACACCTTC.

The chain combines TRBV7-9 with TRBJ1-1; 7 nucleotides match TRBD1. Germline-derived CDR1 and CDR2 are SEHNR and FQNEAQ (reference sequence). This CDR3 has 13 amino acids. The trim removed 5 bases at V and 5 bases at J, leaving 5 bases unmatched. The CDR3 bases are TGTGCCAGCAGCCGGGCAGGGGGAACTGAAGCTTTCTTT. Translated, it gives CASSRAGGTEAFF.

Within the sample, this clonotype is medium-sized. The gene calls are TRBV6-5 and TRBJ1-1; 7 bases agree with TRBD1. V gave up 2 bases and J gave up 6 bases; unmatched junction bases: 3. In germline, CDR1 is MNHEY, CDR2 SVGAGI. This CDR3 is 13 amino acids long. The CDR3 protein is CASSYRQGAEAFF. In nucleotides, the CDR3 is TGTGCCAGCAGTTACCGCCAGGGGGCTGAAGCTTTCTTT.

The rearrangement links TRBV4-2 to TRBJ2-1; tentatively, D is TRBD1 or TRBD2 (6 bases each). Germline V CDR1 and CDR2: LGHNA, YNFKEQ. The CDR3 is 14 amino acids. The V end lost 10 bases, the J end lost 11 bases, and 24 bases lay between the germline ends. CDR3 sequence reads: CAMGPGGLRSQQFF. The CDR3 DNA is TGTGCCATGGGCCCCGGGGGCCTTAGGTCGCAGCAGTTCTTC.

There are many counts of this clonotype. The gene calls are TRBV7-2 and TRBJ1-3, with D hard to call. CDR1 and CDR2 (germline): SGHTA, FQGNSA. CDR3 size: 14 residues. Trimming took off 3 bases at V and 4 bases at J, with 10 bases between the two ends. CDR3 region: CASSFLLPGNTIYF. In DNA form, the CDR3 reads TGTGCCAGCAGCTTTTTACTTCCCGGAAACACCATATATTTT.

This clonotype showed up many times. The chain has TRBV5-6 and TRBJ1-3, with 8 bases lining up with TRBD1. The V and J ends lost 10 bases and 4 bases, in that order; junction bases with no gene match: 13. Germline V gene sequence: CDR1 SGHDT, CDR2 YYEEEE. The CDR3 is made up of 15 amino acids. The CDR3 is CASRRTGSNGNTIYF. The CDR3 DNA follows: TGTGCCTCTCGAAGGACAGGGAGTAACGGAAACACCATATATTTT.

This clonotype was detected many times. This chain uses TRBV27 with TRBJ1-6, with D possibly being TRBD1 (5 bases). CDR3 length equals 16 residues. CDR1 is MNHEY and CDR2 is SMNVEV in the germline V gene (reference sequence). Trimming stripped 5 bases from V and 10 bases from J, with 21 bases between. The CDR3 loop reads CASSPRDRNLASPLHF. CDR3 DNA: TGTGCCAGCAGTCCCCGGGACCGAAACTTGGCCTCACCCCTCCACTTT.

This clonotype was counted many times. The chain joins TRBV19 to TRBJ1-5; TRBD1 matches 9 bases. This CDR3 is built from 15 residues. The V segment lost 2 bases and the J segment 6 bases; nucleotides outside the gene matches: 5. The germline V gene encodes CDR1 LNHDA and CDR2 SQIVND (reference sequence). For the CDR3, the DNA is TGTGCCAGTAGTATATATCGGGACAGGGTTCAGCCCCAGCATTTT. Translation: CASSIYRDRVQPQHF.

The sample holds many counts of this clonotype. The chain links TRBV10-3 to TRBJ1-5, with D possibly being TRBD1 (5 bases). V lost 3 bases to trimming and J lost 3 bases, with 12 bases between them. The germline V gene encodes CDR1 ENHRY and CDR2 SYGVKD. The CDR3 spans 15 residues. This chain's CDR3 is CAISEGRDHNQPQHF. Written as DNA, the CDR3 is TGTGCCATCAGTGAAGGCAGGGACCACAATCAGCCCCAGCATTTT.

This clonotype occurred many times. The rearrangement joins TRBV28 to TRBJ1-5, with 7 positions matching TRBD1. There are 16 residues in the CDR3. CDR1 MDHEN and CDR2 SYDVKM come from the germline V gene. J was trimmed by 4 bases and V by 6 bases; bases with no gene match: 12. The CDR3 is CASRRDSSSRNQPQHF. The DNA for the CDR3 is TGTGCCAGCAGGCGGGACAGCTCCTCGCGAAATCAGCCCCAGCATTTT.

The genes are TRBV28 and TRBJ2-2; TRBD1 matches 7 bases. CDR1 and CDR2 (germline): MDHEN, SYDVKM. The CDR3 extends over 16 amino acids. Trimming cost V 5 bases and J 1 base; bases outside gene matches: 7. The CDR3, as DNA: TGTGCCAGCAGTCTGACAGGGCTTGTGAACACCGGGGAGCTGTTTTTT. It specifies CASSLTGLVNTGELFF.

In this sample, this clonotype is large. This chain links TRBV6-5 with TRBJ2-5, with 8 nucleotides matching TRBD2. The CDR3 covers 18 residues. After removal of 2 bases from V and 5 bases from J, the junction contained 16 bases not matched to a gene. CDR1 is MNHEY, CDR2 SVGAGI, per germline. In DNA, the CDR3 is TGTGCCAGCAGTTACCGACCTTTCGGGCGGGGGGAGGCGGAGACCCAGTACTTC. It codes for CASSYRPFGRGEAETQYF.

This clonotype was detected many times. The rearrangement links TRBV6-2 or TRBV6-3 to TRBJ1-5; the D is unclear. Germline loops: CDR1 MNHEY, CDR2 SVGEGT. The CDR3 has 14 residues. The V and J ends lost 7 bases and 7 bases respectively, with 17 bases between them. This chain's CDR3 is CASTRGLGGQPQHF. As DNA, the CDR3 is TGTGCCAGCACTCGAGGACTGGGTGGGCAGCCCCAGCATTTT.

The table lists this clonotype with many counts. The chain is built from TRBV13 and TRBJ2-5; 9 positions match TRBD2. The CDR3 loop spans 16 amino acids. Germline values: CDR1 PRHDT, CDR2 FYEKMQ (reference sequence). The V gene end was trimmed by 4 bases and the J gene end by 3 bases; junction bases not matched to a gene: 9. The CDR3: CASSSLAGASEETQYF. The CDR3 bases are TGTGCCAGCAGCTCCTTAGCGGGGGCCTCTGAAGAGACCCAGTACTTC.

Only a few counts were recorded for this clonotype. The chain carries TRBV28 and TRBJ1-5; possibly TRBD1 for D (5 bases). This CDR3 spans 8 amino acids. Germline CDR1 MDHEN, CDR2 SYDVKM. The CDR3 DNA is TGTCGTTTCTTGGGGGAGCATTTT. Encoded protein: CRFLGEHF. Combining the CDR3 with reference TRBV28 and TRBJ1-5 gives the whole variable domain DVKVTQSSRYLVKRTGEKVFLECVQDMDHENMFWYRQDPGLGLRLIYFSYDVKMKEKGDIPEGYSVSREKKERFSLILESASTNQTSMYLCRFLGEHFGDGTRLSIL.

This clonotype was observed at least ten times. The J gene is TRBJ2-3, the V gene TRBV7-2, with no clear D. The germline V and J ends were trimmed by 6 bases and 0 bases, with 7 bases remaining between them. This CDR3 has 13 residues. Germline CDR1 and CDR2: SGHTA and FQGNSA. CDR3 in DNA: TGTGCCAGCAGGTTGCCGAGCACAGATACGCAGTATTTT. Encoded protein: CASRLPSTDTQYF.

This clonotype is categorized as medium-sized. The chain couples TRBV7-9 to TRBJ1-1, with unresolved D. The CDR3 spans 15 residues. Trimming pared 0 bases from V and 0 bases from J, leaving 8 bases between. Germline values: CDR1 SEHNR, CDR2 FQNEAQ (reference sequence). The CDR3 DNA reads TGTGCCAGCAGCTTAGCGGCGCCGCTGAACACTGAAGCTTTCTTT. It is translated as CASSLAAPLNTEAFF.

The rearrangement uses TRBV9 and TRBJ2-6; D remains unclear. The V end lost 7 bases, the J end lost 2 bases, and 10 bases lay between the germline ends. This CDR3 is built from 14 residues. The germline CDR1 and CDR2 sequences are SGDLS and YYNGEE. The CDR3 region is CASDRDTGANVLTF. CDR3 sequence (DNA): TGTGCCAGCGACCGAGATACTGGGGCCAACGTCCTGACTTTC. The entire variable domain, with the rest obtained from reference TRBV9 and TRBJ2-6, is as follows: DSGVTQTPKHLITATGQRVTLRCSPRSGDLSVYWYQQSLDQGLQFLIQYYNGEERAKGNILERFSAQQFPDLHSELNLSSLELGDSALYFCASDRDTGANVLTFGAGSRLTVL.

This clonotype is medium-sized within its sample. V usage is TRBV6-2 or TRBV6-3 and J usage is TRBJ2-2, with no clear D. The CDR3 consists of 13 residues. CDR1 and CDR2 (germline): MNHEY, SVGEGT. V dropped 2 bases and J dropped 6 bases, with 7 bases sitting between them. DNA of the CDR3: TGTGCCAGCAGTTACAGCGAAGCCGGGGAGCTGTTTTTT. It yields the protein CASSYSEAGELFF.

This rearrangement joins TRBV4-1 to TRBJ1-4; possibly TRBD1 for D (6 bases). This CDR3 spans 15 amino acids. CDR1 and CDR2 from the germline V gene are MGHRA and YSYEKL. V lost 1 base to trimming and J lost 7 bases, with 13 bases between them. The CDR3 region has the DNA TGCGCCAGCAGCCAAGGCACGGGGGCGTTTGAAAAACTGTTTTTT. It encodes CASSQGTGAFEKLFF.

This clonotype appeared a single time. The V and J genes are TRBV3-1 and TRBJ2-7, with D perhaps TRBD2 (7 bases). From germline, CDR1 is LGHDT and CDR2 YNNKEL (reference sequence). This CDR3 comprises 18 residues. With 11 bases removed from V and 0 bases from J, the gap between germline ends came to 29 bases. In DNA, the CDR3 is TGTGCCTCCTGCCAAGTCATGGGGGGGCGGGGACGCTCCTACGAGCAGTACTTC. Its translation is CASCQVMGGRGRSYEQYF.

The chain uses TRBV4-3 and TRBJ1-4, with D unresolved. This CDR3 has 14 residues. The V and J ends lost 3 bases and 3 bases respectively, with 8 bases between them. Germline CDR1 LGHNA, CDR2 YSLEER. Here the CDR3 reads CASSHGLANEKLFF. CDR3 sequence (DNA): TGCGCCAGCAGCCACGGGCTTGCTAATGAAAAACTGTTTTTT.